These T cell receptor beta chains were read from a single sample in a study of sequential checkpoint blockade in melanoma. Sequenced by immunoSEQ multiplex PCR; TCRdb stores in-frame clones only, minus some. The profile shows roughly 18,000 clones, approximately 58% of them singletons. Sample: CD8+ T cells sorted from blood (inferred from file names), taken from a patient given nivolumab and ipilimumab in sequence. The receptor set was obtained from a human donor with melanoma. Each CDR3 is given with its conserved first and last residue. A D gene is named only where the DNA matches it firmly. Clone size is stated in some rows and not others, as once, few, many or a class when expanded.

d_call,v_call,j_call,clone_size,cdr3_aa,cdr3_nt
.,TRBV6-5,TRBJ2-1,.,CASSYLDSSYNEQFF,TGTGCCAGCAGTTACCTGGACAGCTCCTACAATGAGCAGTTCTTC
TRBD1,TRBV7-9,TRBJ2-7,.,CASSSTGSTYEQYF,TGTGCCAGCAGCTCGACAGGGTCGACCTACGAGCAGTACTTC
TRBD2,TRBV9,TRBJ2-1,.,CASSGGAGGNNEQFF,TGTGCCAGCAGCGGAGGAGCGGGGGGGAACAATGAGCAGTTCTTC
TRBD2,TRBV4-1,TRBJ2-7,.,CASSQVAGGSYEQYF,TGCGCCAGCAGCCAAGTAGCGGGAGGATCGTACGAGCAGTACTTC
TRBD1,TRBV7-9,TRBJ1-5,.,CASSPLTGSGHQPQHF,TGTGCCAGCAGCCCTCTGACAGGGTCGGGTCATCAGCCCCAGCATTTT
TRBD1,TRBV6-6,TRBJ2-2,few,CASSPGQGDTGELFF,TGTGCCAGCAGCCCGGGACAGGGCGACACCGGGGAGCTGTTTTTT
.,TRBV27,TRBJ2-6,few,CASSLDGGSGANVLTF,TGTGCCAGCAGTTTGGACGGGGGCTCTGGGGCCAACGTCCTGACTTTC
TRBD2,TRBV7-3,TRBJ2-3,.,CASSFLGGVDTQYF,TGTGCCAGCAGCTTTCTGGGAGGGGTAGATACGCAGTATTTT
.,TRBV5-1,TRBJ2-7,few,CASRYRQESSYEQYF,TGCGCCAGCAGATACCGACAGGAGAGCTCCTACGAGCAGTACTTC
.,TRBV5-1,TRBJ1-3,.,CASSHDADSGNTIYF,TGCGCCAGCAGCCACGATGCGGACTCTGGAAACACCATATATTTT
TRBD2,TRBV28,TRBJ2-1,.,CASSNLAGSYNEQFF,TGTGCCAGCAGCAACCTAGCGGGCTCCTACAATGAGCAGTTCTTC
TRBD2,TRBV9,TRBJ2-7,.,CASSPSGSGAVYEQYF,TGTGCCAGCAGCCCTTCTGGTAGCGGGGCGGTATACGAGCAGTACTTC
TRBD1,TRBV4-1,TRBJ2-7,few,CASSQTSGQYYEQYF,TGCGCCAGCAGCCAAACTTCGGGACAGTACTACGAGCAGTACTTC
.,TRBV4-2,TRBJ2-1,.,CASSQYADYNNEQFF,TGTGCCAGCAGCCAATACGCGGACTATAACAATGAGCAGTTCTTC